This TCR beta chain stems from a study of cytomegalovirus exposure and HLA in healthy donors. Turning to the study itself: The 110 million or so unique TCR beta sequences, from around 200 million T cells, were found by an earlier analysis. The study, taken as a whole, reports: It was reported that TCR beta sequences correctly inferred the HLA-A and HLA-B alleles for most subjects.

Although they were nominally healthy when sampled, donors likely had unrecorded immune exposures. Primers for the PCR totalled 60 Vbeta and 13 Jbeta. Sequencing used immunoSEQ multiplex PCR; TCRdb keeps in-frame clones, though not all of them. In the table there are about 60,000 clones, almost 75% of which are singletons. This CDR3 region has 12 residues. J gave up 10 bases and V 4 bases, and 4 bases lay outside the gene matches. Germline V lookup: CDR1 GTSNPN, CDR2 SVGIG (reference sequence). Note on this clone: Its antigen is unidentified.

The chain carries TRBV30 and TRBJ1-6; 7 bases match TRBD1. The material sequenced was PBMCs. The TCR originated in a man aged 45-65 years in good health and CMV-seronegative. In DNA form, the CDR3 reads TGTGCCTGGAACAGGGGCGAATCACCCCTCCACTTT. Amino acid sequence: CAWNRGESPLHF.